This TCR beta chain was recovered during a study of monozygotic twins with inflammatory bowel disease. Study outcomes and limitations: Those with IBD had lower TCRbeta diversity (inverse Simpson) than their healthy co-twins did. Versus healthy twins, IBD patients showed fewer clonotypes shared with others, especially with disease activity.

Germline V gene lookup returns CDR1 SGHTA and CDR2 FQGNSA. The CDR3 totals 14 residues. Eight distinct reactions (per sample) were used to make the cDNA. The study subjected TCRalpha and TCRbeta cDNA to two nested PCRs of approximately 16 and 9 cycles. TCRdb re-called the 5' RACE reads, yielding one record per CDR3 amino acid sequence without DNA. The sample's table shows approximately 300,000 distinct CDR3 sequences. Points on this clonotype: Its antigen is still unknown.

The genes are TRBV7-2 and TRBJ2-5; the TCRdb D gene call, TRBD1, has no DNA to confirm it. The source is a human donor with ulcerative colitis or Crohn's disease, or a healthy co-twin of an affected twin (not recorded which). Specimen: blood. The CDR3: CASRLDRDGKTQYF.